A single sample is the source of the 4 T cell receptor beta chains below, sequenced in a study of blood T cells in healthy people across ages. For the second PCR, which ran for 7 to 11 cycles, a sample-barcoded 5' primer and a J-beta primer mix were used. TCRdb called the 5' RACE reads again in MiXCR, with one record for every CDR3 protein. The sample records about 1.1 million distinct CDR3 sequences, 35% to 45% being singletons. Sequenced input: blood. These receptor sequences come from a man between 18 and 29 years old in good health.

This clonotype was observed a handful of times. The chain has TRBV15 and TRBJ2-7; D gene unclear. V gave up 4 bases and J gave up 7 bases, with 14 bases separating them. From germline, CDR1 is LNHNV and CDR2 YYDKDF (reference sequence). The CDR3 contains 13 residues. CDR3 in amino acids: CATSMILENEQYF. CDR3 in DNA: TGTGCCACCAGCATGATCCTCGAGAATGAGCAGTACTTC.

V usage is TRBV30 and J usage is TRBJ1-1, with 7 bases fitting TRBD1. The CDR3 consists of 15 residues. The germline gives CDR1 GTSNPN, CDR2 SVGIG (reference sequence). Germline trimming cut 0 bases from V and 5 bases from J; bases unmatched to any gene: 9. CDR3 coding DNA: TGTGCCTGGAGTGTACTTGACAGGGCAGGGACTGAAGCTTTCTTT. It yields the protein CAWSVLDRAGTEAFF.

CDR3 sequence: CASSPTSNRANTEAFF. The CDR3 DNA reads as TGTGCCAGCAGCCCAACCTCAAACAGGGCGAACACTGAAGCTTTCTTT. The V call is TRBV5-5, the J call TRBJ1-1; TRBD1 might be the D (6 bases). V was shortened by 4 bases and J by 1 base, with 17 bases between the two germline ends. The CDR3 runs 16 residues. Germline CDR1 and CDR2: SGHKS and YYEKEE (reference sequence).

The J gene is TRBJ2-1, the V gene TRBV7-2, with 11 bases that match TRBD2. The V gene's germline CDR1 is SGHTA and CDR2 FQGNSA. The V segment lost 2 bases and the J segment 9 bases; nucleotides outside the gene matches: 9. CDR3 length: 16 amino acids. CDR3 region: CASSLSVSGGAAEQFF. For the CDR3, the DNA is TGTGCCAGCAGCTTATCGGTTAGCGGGGGGGCCGCTGAGCAGTTCTTC.